These 32 T cell receptor beta chains originate from one sample sequenced in a study of CD8 T cells in Susac syndrome (dated by TCRdb to between 2017 and 2020). The library came from the immunoSEQ multiplex PCR assay. RNA was extracted using the RNeasy kit, and roughly 0.5 to 1 microgram was reverse transcribed with random hexamers. TCRdb itself trimmed the public reads at Q25 with fastp, ran MiXCR and retained productive beta chains. Each CDR3 protein appears once, grouped with its most common genes and DNA. The sample profile shows roughly 110,000 distinct CDR3 sequences; approximately 94% of them were found once. In total, the top ten clones hold over 0.4% of the sample. Specimen: CD8+ T cells from PBMCs. Receptors were obtained from a human donor with Susac syndrome.

The V and J genes are TRBV7-9 and TRBJ2-1; the match to TRBD2 covers 10 bases. CDR1 is SEHNR and CDR2 is FQNEAQ in the germline V gene (reference sequence). The V segment lost 5 bases and the J segment 4 bases; nucleotides outside the gene matches: 8. CDR3 length: 16 amino acids. This CDR3 is CASSPTLAGAYNEQFF. The CDR3 DNA is TGTGCCAGCAGCCCAACCCTAGCGGGGGCTTACAATGAGCAGTTCTTC.

The chain links TRBV13 to TRBJ1-1, with no clear D. CDR1 and CDR2 (germline): PRHDT, FYEKMQ (reference sequence). The CDR3 totals 13 residues. With 3 bases removed from V and 4 bases from J, the gap between germline ends came to 9 bases. The CDR3 coding sequence is TGTGCCAGCAGCTTCCTACGGGGCACTGAAGCTTTCTTT. This codes for CASSFLRGTEAFF.

For the CDR3, the DNA is TGCAGCGTTGAAAGGACGGGGGGGCCCTACAATGAGCAGTTCTTC. Protein: CSVERTGGPYNEQFF. The chain joins TRBV29-1 to TRBJ2-1, with 8 bases fitting TRBD2. Looked up from germline, CDR1 is SQVTM and CDR2 is ANQGSEA. The CDR3 sequence is 15 residues long. Losses at the gene ends were 2 bases for V and 2 bases for J; bases not matched to a gene: 5.

This clonotype was picked up one time. The chain joins TRBV29-1 to TRBJ2-1; D gene uncertain. Germline CDR1 is SQVTM and CDR2 is ANQGSEA. The CDR3 has 12 residues. The V end was cut by 6 bases, the J end by 3 bases, with 9 bases between. The CDR3 protein is CSVPWGYNEQFF. For the CDR3, the DNA is TGCAGCGTCCCCTGGGGCTACAATGAGCAGTTCTTC.

CDR3 protein: CASSAAHRGMETQYF. The CDR3 DNA is TGTGCCAGCAGTGCCGCCCATAGGGGCATGGAGACCCAGTACTTC. The rearrangement links TRBV2 to TRBJ2-5; D is possibly TRBD1 (5 bases). Trimming removed 4 bases at V and 5 bases at J, with 17 bases between. Germline assignment: CDR1 SNHLY and CDR2 FYNNEI. The CDR3 covers 15 residues. Full variable domain (missing parts from reference TRBV2 and TRBJ2-5): EPEVTQTPSHQVTQMGQEVILRCVPISNHLYFYWYRQILGQKVEFLVSFYNNEISEKSEIFDDQFSVERPDGSNFTLKIRSTKLEDSAMYFCASSAAHRGMETQYFGPGTRLLVL.

The chain uses TRBV5-1 and TRBJ1-1; no reliable D call. The CDR3 runs 15 residues. With 0 bases removed from V and 4 bases from J, the gap between germline ends came to 13 bases. Germline CDR1 SGHRS, CDR2 YFSETQ. The CDR3 sequence: CASSLEIFESTEAFF. The CDR3 coding sequence is TGCGCCAGCAGCTTGGAAATATTCGAATCCACTGAAGCTTTCTTT.

V is TRBV20-1 and J is TRBJ1-6; TRBD1 matches 10 bases. CDR1 DFQATT and CDR2 SNEGSKA come from the germline V gene (reference sequence). Trimming took 0 bases from V and 6 from J; bases not matched to a gene: 5. CDR3 size: 16 residues. This CDR3 reads CSAREATGGLNSPLHF. The CDR3, as DNA: TGCAGTGCTAGAGAAGCGACAGGGGGCCTTAATTCACCCCTCCACTTT.

The rearrangement links TRBV7-6 to TRBJ2-7; D is possibly TRBD2 (5 bases). The CDR3 length is 13 residues. V was clipped by 8 bases and J by 2 bases, with 13 bases between them. Germline values: CDR1 SGHVS, CDR2 FNYEAQ. The CDR3 spells CASPGTFPYEQYF. The CDR3 bases are TGTGCCAGCCCGGGAACATTCCCCTACGAGCAGTACTTC.

This clonotype was found once. This chain connects TRBV9 to TRBJ2-2; D assignment may be TRBD1 or TRBD2 (5 bases each). Trimming shortened V by 4 bases and J by 4 bases, and 14 bases separated the two germline ends. CDR1 is SGDLS, CDR2 YYNGEE, per germline. The CDR3 consists of 15 residues. DNA for the CDR3: TGTGCCAGCAGCCCAGCCGGGGCCTCCACCGGGGAGCTGTTTTTT. This codes for CASSPAGASTGELFF.

The rearrangement links TRBV3-1 to TRBJ1-1; possibly TRBD1 for D (5 bases). This CDR3 contains 14 residues. The germline gives CDR1 LGHDT, CDR2 YNNKEL (reference sequence). V lost 1 base to trimming and J lost 5 bases, with 11 bases between them. Here the CDR3 reads CASSQGFGATEAFF. CDR3 DNA: TGTGCCAGCAGCCAAGGGTTTGGGGCGACTGAAGCTTTCTTT.

This chain connects TRBV29-1 to TRBJ2-3; TRBD2 matches 9 bases. The CDR3 has 16 amino acids. Looked up from germline, CDR1 is SQVTM and CDR2 is ANQGSEA. J gave up 9 bases and V 3 bases, and 16 bases lay outside the gene matches. The CDR3 loop reads CSVEMGSTSGPRTQYF. In nucleotides, the CDR3 is TGCAGCGTTGAGATGGGATCGACTAGCGGCCCAAGGACGCAGTATTTT.

The rearrangement links TRBV9 to TRBJ2-3, with 11 positions matching TRBD1. CDR3 length equals 16 residues. Per germline, CDR1 SGDLS and CDR2 YYNGEE. The V segment lost 2 bases and the J segment 4 bases; nucleotides outside the gene matches: 6. CDR3 in amino acids: CASSVTGTGGSDTQYF. The CDR3 bases are TGTGCCAGCAGCGTTACCGGGACAGGGGGGTCAGATACGCAGTATTTT.

This chain connects TRBV20-1 to TRBJ1-2; no clear D. Trimming shortened V by 8 bases and J by 2 bases, and 18 bases separated the two germline ends. Germline V lookup: CDR1 DFQATT, CDR2 SNEGSKA (reference sequence). This CDR3 comprises 14 residues. Here the CDR3 reads CSTQQLGVNYGYTF. The CDR3 region has the DNA TGCAGTACCCAGCAGCTTGGGGTGAACTATGGCTACACCTTC.

V usage is TRBV6-2 or TRBV6-3 and J usage is TRBJ2-1, with 7 bases aligning to TRBD1. Trimming removed 5 bases from V and 0 bases from J; junction bases left unmatched: 4. This CDR3 is 15 amino acids long. Germline CDR1 reads MNHEY; CDR2 reads SVGEGT. CDR3 sequence: CASSNRDSSYNEQFF. For the CDR3, the DNA is TGTGCCAGCAGTAACCGGGACAGCTCCTACAATGAGCAGTTCTTC.

The genes are TRBV20-1 and TRBJ1-1; possible D gene TRBD1, 6 bases. V was pared by 0 bases and J by 7 bases, with 9 bases between. Per germline, CDR1 DFQATT and CDR2 SNEGSKA (reference sequence). The CDR3 runs to 12 residues. The CDR3 here is CSAREEDSEAFF. The CDR3 DNA reads TGCAGTGCTAGAGAGGAGGACAGTGAAGCTTTCTTT.

The chain is built from TRBV2 and TRBJ1-2; 11 bases agree with TRBD1. This CDR3 is 14 amino acids long. V shed 3 bases, J shed 5 bases, and the junction held 2 bases outside the gene matches. Germline V CDR1 and CDR2: SNHLY, FYNNEI. CDR3 protein: CASSEGTGGYGYTF. CDR3 bases: TGTGCCAGCAGTGAGGGGACAGGGGGTTATGGCTACACCTTC.

The CDR3: CASSLGQGASGANVLTF. CDR3 DNA: TGTGCCAGCAGCTTGGGACAGGGGGCGTCGGGGGCCAACGTCCTGACTTTC. The gene calls are TRBV13 and TRBJ2-6; 12 bases match TRBD1. V trimming: 3 bases; J trimming: 4 bases; junction bases outside the gene matches: 4. This CDR3 comprises 17 residues. Germline V gene data show CDR1 as PRHDT and CDR2 as FYEKMQ (reference sequence).

This chain connects TRBV27 to TRBJ2-4, with unresolved D. V lost 6 bases, J lost 8 bases, and 14 bases lay in between. CDR1 MNHEY and CDR2 SMNVEV come from the germline V gene (reference sequence). This CDR3 has 13 amino acids. The CDR3: CASSPVFPDIQYF. CDR3 in DNA: TGTGCCAGCAGCCCGGTCTTCCCGGACATTCAGTACTTC.

This chain links TRBV4-2 with TRBJ2-1, with 9 bases aligning to TRBD2. The CDR3 is 15 amino acids. Per germline, CDR1 LGHNA and CDR2 YNFKEQ. V shed 1 base, J shed 6 bases, and the junction held 4 bases outside the gene matches. The CDR3 sequence is CASSQVGGLANEQFF. In nucleotides, the CDR3 is TGTGCCAGCAGCCAAGTTGGGGGACTAGCCAATGAGCAGTTCTTC.

The CDR3 DNA follows: TGTGCCAGCAGTTTATCACAGGGGGGGAGCACTGAAGCTTTCTTT. Translated, it gives CASSLSQGGSTEAFF. The genes are TRBV27 and TRBJ1-1; TRBD1 matches 8 bases. This CDR3 has 15 amino acids. The germline gives CDR1 MNHEY, CDR2 SMNVEV (reference sequence). The ends lost 0 bases at V and 4 bases at J; junction bases unmatched: 4.

This chain uses TRBV6-2 or TRBV6-3 with TRBJ2-3; D is possibly TRBD1 (5 bases). Trimming shortened V by 6 bases and J by 0 bases, and 16 bases separated the two germline ends. The CDR3 loop spans 16 amino acids. Per germline, CDR1 MNHEY and CDR2 SVGEGT. The CDR3 DNA follows: TGTGCCAGCAGCCCTGTCAGGGTCGATAGCACAGATACGCAGTATTTT. It codes for CASSPVRVDSTDTQYF.

This chain uses TRBV5-1 with TRBJ1-2; possibly TRBD1 for D (5 bases). The CDR3 extends over 12 amino acids. The V gene lost 2 bases and the J gene lost 6 bases, with 8 bases spanning the gap. Per germline, CDR1 SGHRS and CDR2 YFSETQ. The CDR3 nucleotides are TGCGCCAGCAGCTTCGGGGGGAATGGCTACACCTTC. Its protein product is CASSFGGNGYTF.

The V gene is TRBV4-1, the J gene TRBJ1-5; the match to TRBD1 covers 7 bases. CDR3 length: 14 amino acids. V gave up 1 base and J gave up 5 bases; unmatched junction bases: 2. Per the germline V gene, CDR1 is MGHRA and CDR2 is YSYEKL. CDR3 loop: CASSQGQGHQPQHF. In nucleotides, the CDR3 is TGCGCCAGCAGCCAAGGACAGGGACATCAGCCCCAGCATTTT.

This chain links TRBV29-1 with TRBJ2-7, with 8 positions matching TRBD1. Germline loops: CDR1 SQVTM, CDR2 ANQGSEA. This CDR3 spans 12 amino acids. The V and J ends lost 7 bases and 3 bases, in that order; junction bases with no gene match: 5. The chain's CDR3 is CSARTGFYEQYF. The CDR3 bases are TGCAGCGCCCGGACAGGGTTCTACGAGCAGTACTTC.

This chain connects TRBV12-3 or TRBV12-4 to TRBJ1-1; TRBD1 aligns across 8 bases. J lost 3 bases, V lost 4 bases, and 4 bases had no gene match. This CDR3 has 14 residues. CDR3 sequence (DNA): TGTGCCAGCAGTTGGACAGGGCGAGACACTGAAGCTTTCTTT. Translating it yields CASSWTGRDTEAFF.

V gene TRBV27 combines with J gene TRBJ2-5, with 10 bases aligning to TRBD2. The V and J ends lost 5 bases and 3 bases, in that order; junction bases with no gene match: 9. CDR1 is MNHEY, CDR2 SMNVEV, per germline (reference sequence). The CDR3 has 16 residues. The CDR3 loop is CASSPSPLAGEETQYF. DNA of the CDR3: TGTGCCAGCAGTCCATCCCCGCTAGCGGGGGAAGAGACCCAGTACTTC.

The V call is TRBV11-2, the J call TRBJ1-2; 9 bases are shared with TRBD1. Trimming at V came to 5 bases and at J to 4 bases, leaving 11 bases not matched to a gene. CDR1 is SGHAT, CDR2 FQNNGV, per germline. There are 16 residues in the CDR3. DNA for the CDR3: TGTGCCAGCAGCACCAGCCGGGACAGGGATTCCTATGGCTACACCTTC. It codes for CASSTSRDRDSYGYTF. Looking up the rest from reference TRBV11-2 and TRBJ1-2 gives the full variable domain: EAGVAQSPRYKIIEKRQSVAFWCNPISGHATLYWYQQILGQGPKLLIQFQNNGVVDDSQLPKDRFSAERLKGVDSTLKIQPAKLEDSAVYLCASSTSRDRDSYGYTFGSGTRLTVV.

The chain combines TRBV4-2 with TRBJ2-7, with D perhaps matching TRBD2 (5 bases). The CDR3 is 17 amino acids. The germline gives CDR1 LGHNA, CDR2 YNFKEQ. Trimming pared 2 bases from V and 4 bases from J, leaving 21 bases between. CDR3: CASSQIDAGLADYEQYF. The CDR3, as DNA: TGTGCCAGCAGCCAAATTGACGCCGGGCTAGCCGATTACGAGCAGTACTTC.

The J gene is TRBJ1-2, the V gene TRBV4-1; D is unclear. The ends were cut back, 4 bases at V and 4 bases at J, with 13 bases in the middle. CDR3 length: 14 residues. Germline CDR1 is MGHRA and CDR2 is YSYEKL. The CDR3 nucleotides read TGCGCCAGCAGCCCTTCGGGGAGCCGCTATGGCTACACCTTC. Amino acid sequence: CASSPSGSRYGYTF.

This clonotype is a singleton in its sample. CDR3 bases: TGTGCCAGCAGCCAACCTACCGGGGAGCTGTTTTTT. Translating it yields CASSQPTGELFF. The genes are TRBV7-8 and TRBJ2-2; no reliable D call. V lost 5 bases to trimming and J lost 5 bases, with 6 bases between them. The CDR3 is 12 amino acids. The germline V gene has CDR1 SGHVS and CDR2 FQNEAQ.

This chain connects TRBV25-1 to TRBJ2-1, with TRBD1 as a possible D gene (6 bases). The CDR3 has 13 residues. V gave up 5 bases and J gave up 6 bases, with 11 bases separating them. The germline V gene encodes CDR1 MGHDK and CDR2 SYGVNS. The CDR3 here is CASSYQGRNEQFF. CDR3 in DNA: TGTGCCAGCAGTTACCAGGGGCGCAATGAGCAGTTCTTC. Using reference TRBV25-1 and TRBJ2-1 for the parts outside the CDR3, the full variable domain is EADIYQTPRYLVIGTGKKITLECSQTMGHDKMYWYQQDPGMELHLIHYSYGVNSTEKGDLSSESTVSRIRTEHFPLTLESARPSHTSQYLCASSYQGRNEQFFGPGTRLTVL.

The chain recombines TRBV20-1 with TRBJ2-7; D perhaps matches TRBD2 (6 bases). Trimming cost V 3 bases and J 2 bases, with 11 bases left between them. The CDR3 spans 13 residues. Per germline, CDR1 DFQATT and CDR2 SNEGSKA (reference sequence). The CDR3, as DNA: TGCAGTGCTAGGGGGGGATTTGCCTACGAGCAGTACTTC. Translating it yields CSARGGFAYEQYF.